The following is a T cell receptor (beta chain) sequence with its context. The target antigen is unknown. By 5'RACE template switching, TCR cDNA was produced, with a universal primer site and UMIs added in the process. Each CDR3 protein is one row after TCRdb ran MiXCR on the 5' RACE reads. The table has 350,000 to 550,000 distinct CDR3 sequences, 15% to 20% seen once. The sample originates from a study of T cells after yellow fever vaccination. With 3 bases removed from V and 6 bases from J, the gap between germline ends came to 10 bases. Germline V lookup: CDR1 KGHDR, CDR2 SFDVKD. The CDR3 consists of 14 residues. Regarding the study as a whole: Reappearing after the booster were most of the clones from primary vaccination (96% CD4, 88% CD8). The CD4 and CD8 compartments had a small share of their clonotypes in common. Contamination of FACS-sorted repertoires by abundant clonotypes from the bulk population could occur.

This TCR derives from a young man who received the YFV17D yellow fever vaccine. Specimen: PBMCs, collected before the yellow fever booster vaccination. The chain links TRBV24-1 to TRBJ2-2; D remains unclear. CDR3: CATSDPTPAGELFF. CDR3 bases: TGTGCCACCAGTGATCCGACACCCGCCGGGGAGCTGTTTTTT.